Below, 4 T cell receptor beta chains from the same sample are listed, as sequenced in a study of cytomegalovirus exposure and HLA in healthy donors. Use of 60 Vbeta and 13 Jbeta primers characterized the PCR. TCRdb's copy holds only in-frame clones and misses some; the assay was immunoSEQ multiplex PCR. The profile shows 100,000 to 150,000 clones, 84% of them singletons. The sample was PBMCs. The receptors stem from a man in his fifties or sixties in good health and CMV-seronegative.

The V and J genes are TRBV19 and TRBJ2-3; TRBD2 matches at 10 bases. CDR1 and CDR2 from the germline V gene are LNHDA and SQIVND (reference sequence). With V trimmed by 3 bases and J by 5 bases, 5 bases remained unmatched. This CDR3 is 15 amino acids long. Here the CDR3 DNA reads TGTGCCAGTAGTATCTCAGCGGGGGGGCGAGATACGCAGTATTTT. It translates to CASSISAGGRDTQYF.

The V call is TRBV15, the J call TRBJ2-1; TRBD1 matches 7 bases. Losses at the gene ends were 6 bases for V and 6 bases for J; bases not matched to a gene: 11. Germline loops: CDR1 LNHNV, CDR2 YYDKDF (reference sequence). The CDR3 contains 15 residues. In DNA form, the CDR3 reads TGTGCCACCAGACCCCCCGGACAGGCCGTCAATGAGCAGTTCTTC. Its protein product is CATRPPGQAVNEQFF.

This clone was observed a handful of times. V and J are TRBV5-1 and TRBJ1-1; no definite D call. Between the trimmed V and J ends, which lost 4 bases and 6 bases, there was a span of 13 bases. The CDR3 is made up of 13 amino acids. Germline CDR1 SGHRS, CDR2 YFSETQ. CDR3 sequence reads: CASSPLSGSEAFF. Here the CDR3 DNA reads TGCGCCAGCAGCCCTCTTTCGGGGTCTGAAGCTTTCTTT.

The sample holds one count of this clone. Other DNA sequences in the sample encode the same CDR3. This sequence joins TRBV5-1 and TRBJ1-4; tentative D call: TRBD1 (5 bases). The CDR3 runs 14 residues. Germline CDR1 SGHRS, CDR2 YFSETQ. V was pared by 3 bases and J by 8 bases, with 14 bases between. The CDR3 coding sequence is TGCGCCAGCAGCTCGGACACGAGAAACGAAAAACTGTTTTTT. Its translation: CASSSDTRNEKLFF.